The 14 T cell receptor beta chains reported below all come from one sample, sequenced in a study of T cell responses to AZD1222 COVID-19 vaccine. Clones were read by immunoSEQ multiplex PCR, and TCRdb kept only the in-frame ones, dropping some. The table has tens of thousands of clones, around nine tenths seen once. This material consisted of peripheral blood, taken on day 0 of AZD1222 vaccination. The receptors originated from an adult in good health.

This clone appeared once. The chain is built from TRBV6-5 and TRBJ1-6; possible D gene TRBD1, 5 bases. Per germline, CDR1 MNHEY and CDR2 SVGAGI. The CDR3 consists of 15 residues. The V gene lost 2 bases and the J gene lost 9 bases, with 14 bases spanning the gap. The CDR3 reads CASSYDSSFGSPLHF. The CDR3 coding sequence is TGTGCCAGCAGTTACGACAGTTCCTTCGGTTCACCCCTCCACTTT.

The genes are TRBV11-2 and TRBJ1-2; 8 bases line up with TRBD1. The CDR3 consists of 13 residues. V dropped 6 bases and J dropped 6; count of bases not matched to a gene: 6. Per the germline V gene, CDR1 is SGHAT and CDR2 is FQNNGV. The CDR3 here is CASSSTGVDGYTF. The CDR3 DNA reads TGTGCCAGCAGTTCGACAGGGGTAGATGGCTACACCTTC. Filled out from reference TRBV11-2 and TRBJ1-2, the complete variable domain reads EAGVAQSPRYKIIEKRQSVAFWCNPISGHATLYWYQQILGQGPKLLIQFQNNGVVDDSQLPKDRFSAERLKGVDSTLKIQPAKLEDSAVYLCASSSTGVDGYTFGSGTRLTVV.

The chain carries TRBV6-5 and TRBJ1-1; no definite D call. Trimming shortened V by 2 bases and J by 0 bases, and 13 bases separated the two germline ends. From germline, CDR1 is MNHEY and CDR2 SVGAGI. CDR3 length equals 16 residues. DNA of the CDR3: TGTGCCAGCAGTTACAAGGGAAGGCTGGTGAACACTGAAGCTTTCTTT. Its translation: CASSYKGRLVNTEAFF.

The chain links TRBV16 to TRBJ1-1; D may be TRBD1 (6 bases). Trimming took 3 bases from V and 3 from J, leaving 11 bases between them. CDR1 is KGHSY and CDR2 is FQNENV in the germline V gene. The CDR3 is made up of 14 amino acids. In DNA, the CDR3 is TGTGCCAGCAGCCACGAGGGGGGTTACACTGAAGCTTTCTTT. The encoded protein is CASSHEGGYTEAFF.

The chain carries TRBV9 and TRBJ2-2; D uncertain. Trimming removed 4 bases from V and 6 bases from J, with 10 bases in between. CDR1 is SGDLS and CDR2 is YYNGEE in the germline V gene. The CDR3 extends over 13 amino acids. The CDR3 coding sequence is TGTGCCAGCAGCCCCCGAGAAGCCGGGGAGCTGTTTTTT. This encodes CASSPREAGELFF.

The chain combines TRBV2 with TRBJ1-3; D gene uncertain. Germline V gene lookup returns CDR1 SNHLY and CDR2 FYNNEI. CDR3 length equals 14 residues. Trimming pared 4 bases from V and 6 bases from J, leaving 13 bases between. This CDR3 reads CASSVTGIENTIYF. The CDR3 DNA is TGTGCCAGCAGTGTGACCGGGATCGAAAACACCATATATTTT.

This chain joins TRBV5-1 and TRBJ1-2; D may be TRBD1 (6 bases). Germline CDR1 is SGHRS and CDR2 is YFSETQ. The CDR3 contains 15 residues. Trimming removed 4 bases at V and 2 bases at J, with 15 bases between. The CDR3 sequence: CASSPTTGTNYGYTF. Here the CDR3 DNA reads TGCGCCAGCAGCCCTACCACAGGGACCAACTATGGCTACACCTTC. Drawing the rest from reference TRBV5-1 and TRBJ1-2, the complete variable domain is KAGVTQTPRYLIKTRGQQVTLSCSPISGHRSVSWYQQTPGQGLQFLFEYFSETQRNKGNFPGRFSGRQFSNSRSEMNVSTLELGDSALYLCASSPTTGTNYGYTFGSGTRLTVV.

This chain links TRBV11-2 with TRBJ2-1, with D perhaps matching TRBD2 (5 bases). This CDR3 has 13 amino acids. Germline V CDR1 and CDR2: SGHAT, FQNNGV. Trimming pared 0 bases from V and 9 bases from J, leaving 9 bases between. The CDR3 DNA follows: TGTGCCAGCAGCTTAGAGAGGGCGGGTGAGCAGTTCTTC. Translating it yields CASSLERAGEQFF.

This sequence joins TRBV2 and TRBJ1-2; TRBD1 might be the D (6 bases). This CDR3 contains 12 residues. CDR1 is SNHLY and CDR2 is FYNNEI in the germline V gene. V lost 8 bases and J lost 8, with 15 bases in between. The DNA for the CDR3 is TGTGCCAGCTCCCGGGGGCTCGACGGCTACACCTTC. Encoded protein: CASSRGLDGYTF.

This clone was recorded only once. V and J are TRBV3-1 (or the pseudogene TRBV3-2) and TRBJ2-2; D is ambiguous. Trimming cost V 2 bases and J 1 base, with 5 bases left between them. The CDR3 sequence is 14 residues long. Germline V gene data show CDR1 as LGHDT and CDR2 as YNNKEL (reference sequence). The CDR3 nucleotides are TGTGCCAGCAGCCAAACCTTGAACACCGGGGAGCTGTTTTTT. It specifies CASSQTLNTGELFF.

The chain employs TRBV18 and TRBJ1-3; 8 positions agree with TRBD1. CDR1 and CDR2 (germline): KGHSH, LQKENI. Trimming removed 2 bases from V and 3 bases from J; junction bases left unmatched: 0. The CDR3 length is 14 residues. The CDR3 sequence is CASSPGQGGNTIYF. CDR3 coding DNA: TGTGCCAGCTCACCAGGACAGGGTGGAAACACCATATATTTT.

This chain uses TRBV5-4 with TRBJ2-7, with a weak D call TRBD2 (7 bases). Germline V gene data show CDR1 as SGHNT and CDR2 as YYREEE (reference sequence). Deletions cut 7 bases from V and 3 bases from J, with 14 bases between. The CDR3 contains 13 residues. The CDR3 protein is CASARGGIYEQYF. The CDR3 nucleotides read TGTGCCAGCGCCAGGGGAGGGATCTACGAGCAGTACTTC.

The rearrangement joins TRBV4-1 to TRBJ2-3; no clear D gene. The V and J ends lost 6 bases and 0 bases respectively, with 16 bases between them. The CDR3 sequence is 16 residues long. Germline assignment: CDR1 MGHRA and CDR2 YSYEKL. CDR3 sequence: CASRPSEALSTDTQYF. The CDR3 bases are TGCGCCAGCAGACCCTCAGAAGCCCTAAGCACAGATACGCAGTATTTT.

Turning to this clone: The junction shows a germline mismatch at one end, possibly a read error. The chain employs TRBV13 and TRBJ2-1; D remains unclear. From germline, CDR1 is PRHDT and CDR2 FYEKMQ (reference sequence). The length of the CDR3 is 12 residues. The CDR3 DNA follows: TGTGCCAGCAGCTTAGGGGGCCTAGAGCAGGTCTTC. Amino acids: CASSLGGLEQVF.